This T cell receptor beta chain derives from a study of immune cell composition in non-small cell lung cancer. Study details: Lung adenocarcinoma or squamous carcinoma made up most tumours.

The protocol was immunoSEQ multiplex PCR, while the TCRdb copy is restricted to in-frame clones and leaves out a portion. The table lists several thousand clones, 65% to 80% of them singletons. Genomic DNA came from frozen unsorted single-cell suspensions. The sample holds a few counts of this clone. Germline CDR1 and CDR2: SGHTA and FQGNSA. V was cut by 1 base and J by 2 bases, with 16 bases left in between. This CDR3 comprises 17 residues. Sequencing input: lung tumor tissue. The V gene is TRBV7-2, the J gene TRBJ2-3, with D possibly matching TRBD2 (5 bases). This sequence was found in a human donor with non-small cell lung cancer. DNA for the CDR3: TGTGCCAGCAGCTTAGGTTCGGCTAGCCCCTACACAGATACGCAGTATTTT. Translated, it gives CASSLGSASPYTDTQYF.